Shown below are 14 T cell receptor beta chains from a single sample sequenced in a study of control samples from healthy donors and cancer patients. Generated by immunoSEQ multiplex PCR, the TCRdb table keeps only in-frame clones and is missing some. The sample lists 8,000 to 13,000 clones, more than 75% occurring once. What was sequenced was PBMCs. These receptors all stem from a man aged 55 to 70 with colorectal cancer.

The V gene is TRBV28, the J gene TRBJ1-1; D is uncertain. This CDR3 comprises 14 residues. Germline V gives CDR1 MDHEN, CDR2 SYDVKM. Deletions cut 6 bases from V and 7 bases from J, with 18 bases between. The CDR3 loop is CASSHERSEREAFF. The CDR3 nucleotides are TGTGCCAGCAGCCACGAACGGTCGGAGCGTGAAGCTTTCTTT.

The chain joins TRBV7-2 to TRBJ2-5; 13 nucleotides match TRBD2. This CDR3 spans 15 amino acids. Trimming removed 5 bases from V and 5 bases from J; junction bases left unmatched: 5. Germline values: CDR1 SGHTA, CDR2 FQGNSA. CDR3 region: CASSRGLAGAETQYF. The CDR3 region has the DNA TGTGCCAGCAGCCGCGGACTAGCGGGGGCGGAGACCCAGTACTTC. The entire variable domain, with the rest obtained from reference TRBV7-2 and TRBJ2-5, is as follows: GAGVSQSPSNKVTEKGKDVELRCDPISGHTALYWYRQSLGQGLEFLIYFQGNSAPDKSGLPSDRFSAERTGGSVSTLTIQRTQQEDSAVYLCASSRGLAGAETQYFGPGTRLLVL.

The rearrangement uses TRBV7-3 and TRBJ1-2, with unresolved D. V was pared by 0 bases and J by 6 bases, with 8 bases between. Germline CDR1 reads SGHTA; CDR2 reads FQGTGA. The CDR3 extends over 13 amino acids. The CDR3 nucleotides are TGTGCCAGCAGCTTAACGGCTGGCCATGGCTACACCTTC. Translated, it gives CASSLTAGHGYTF.

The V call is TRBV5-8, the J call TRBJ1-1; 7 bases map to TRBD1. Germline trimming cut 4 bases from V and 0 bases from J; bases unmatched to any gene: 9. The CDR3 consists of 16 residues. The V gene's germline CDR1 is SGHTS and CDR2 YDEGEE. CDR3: CASSPGTADLNTEAFF. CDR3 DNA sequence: TGTGCCAGCAGCCCCGGGACAGCAGATTTGAACACTGAAGCTTTCTTT.

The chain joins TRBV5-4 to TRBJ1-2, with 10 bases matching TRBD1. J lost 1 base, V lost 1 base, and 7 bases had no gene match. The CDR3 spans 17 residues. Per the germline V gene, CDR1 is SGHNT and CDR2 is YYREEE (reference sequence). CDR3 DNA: TGTGCCAGCAGCTTGTATGACAGGGGGCTCCTTAACTATGGCTACACCTTC. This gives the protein CASSLYDRGLLNYGYTF.

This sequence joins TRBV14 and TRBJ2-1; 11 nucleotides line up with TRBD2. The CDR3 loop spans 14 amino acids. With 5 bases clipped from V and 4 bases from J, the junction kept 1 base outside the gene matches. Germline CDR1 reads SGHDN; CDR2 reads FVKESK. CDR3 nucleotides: TGTGCCAGCAGCATAGCGGGGGGGTACAATGAGCAGTTCTTC. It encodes CASSIAGGYNEQFF.

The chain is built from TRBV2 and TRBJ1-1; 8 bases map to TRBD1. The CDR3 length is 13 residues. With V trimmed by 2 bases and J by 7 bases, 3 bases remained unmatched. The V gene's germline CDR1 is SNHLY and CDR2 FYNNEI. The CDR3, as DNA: TGTGCCAGCAGTGAACGGGGGACAGGTGAAGCTTTCTTT. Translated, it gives CASSERGTGEAFF.

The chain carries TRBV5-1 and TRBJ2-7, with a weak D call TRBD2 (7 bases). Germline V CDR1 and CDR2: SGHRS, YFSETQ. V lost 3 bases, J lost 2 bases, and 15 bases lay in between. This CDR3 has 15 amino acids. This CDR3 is CASSSGAGATYEQYF. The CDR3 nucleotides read TGCGCCAGCAGCTCGGGGGCGGGGGCCACCTACGAGCAGTACTTC. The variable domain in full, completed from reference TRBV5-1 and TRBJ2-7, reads KAGVTQTPRYLIKTRGQQVTLSCSPISGHRSVSWYQQTPGQGLQFLFEYFSETQRNKGNFPGRFSGRQFSNSRSEMNVSTLELGDSALYLCASSSGAGATYEQYFGPGTRLTVT.

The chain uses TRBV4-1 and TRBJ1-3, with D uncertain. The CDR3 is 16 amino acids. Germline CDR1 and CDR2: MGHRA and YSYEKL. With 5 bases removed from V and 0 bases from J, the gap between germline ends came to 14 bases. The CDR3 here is CASSKGTFISGNTIYF. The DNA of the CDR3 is TGCGCCAGCAGCAAGGGTACGTTCATCTCTGGAAACACCATATATTTT.

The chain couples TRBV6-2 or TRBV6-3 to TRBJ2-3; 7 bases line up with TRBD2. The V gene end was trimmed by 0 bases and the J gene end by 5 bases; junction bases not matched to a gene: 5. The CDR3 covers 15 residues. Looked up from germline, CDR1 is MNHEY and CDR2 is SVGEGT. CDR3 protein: CASSYSWRGGDTQYF. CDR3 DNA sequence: TGTGCCAGCAGTTACTCTTGGCGCGGGGGAGATACGCAGTATTTT.

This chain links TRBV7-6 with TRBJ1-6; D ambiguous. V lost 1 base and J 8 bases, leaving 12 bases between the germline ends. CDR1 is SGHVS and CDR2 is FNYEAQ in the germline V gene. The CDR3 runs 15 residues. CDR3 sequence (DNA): TGTGCCAGCAGCTTAGTTGGGGTCCCCTATTCACCCCTCCACTTT. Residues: CASSLVGVPYSPLHF.

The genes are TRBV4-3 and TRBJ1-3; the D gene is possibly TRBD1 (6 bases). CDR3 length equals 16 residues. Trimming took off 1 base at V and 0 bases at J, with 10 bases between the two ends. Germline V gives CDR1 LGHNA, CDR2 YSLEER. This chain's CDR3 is CASSQATGDSGNTIYF. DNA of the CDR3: TGCGCCAGCAGCCAAGCGACAGGAGACTCTGGAAACACCATATATTTT.

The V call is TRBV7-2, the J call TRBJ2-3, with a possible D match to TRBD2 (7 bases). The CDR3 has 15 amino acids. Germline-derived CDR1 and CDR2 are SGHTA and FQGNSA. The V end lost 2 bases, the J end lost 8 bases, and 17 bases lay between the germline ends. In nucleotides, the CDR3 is TGTGCCAGCAGCTTATTAGGGGGGGATCTCCGTACGCAGTATTTT. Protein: CASSLLGGDLRTQYF.

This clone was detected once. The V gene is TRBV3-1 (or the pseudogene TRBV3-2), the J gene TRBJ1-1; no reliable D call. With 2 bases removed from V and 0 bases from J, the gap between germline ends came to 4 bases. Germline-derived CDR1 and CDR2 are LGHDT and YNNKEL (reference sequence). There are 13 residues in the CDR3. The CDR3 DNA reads TGTGCCAGCAGCCAACATCTGAACACTGAAGCTTTCTTT. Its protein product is CASSQHLNTEAFF.